This T cell receptor beta chain derives from a study of T cells in Graves' hyperthyroidism and ophthalmopathy. Whole-study results and caveats: The model's output predicted ophthalmopathy at a median of roughly 6.9 months prior to onset.

The source material, RNA transcripts, was used to amplify TCR beta CDR3 regions. The primer set for the first-round RT-PCR of the TCR CDR3 was HTBI. MiXCR, applied by TCRdb to the multiplex PCR reads, yields one record per CDR3 protein. The sample includes under 600,000 distinct CDR3 sequences, about a sixth of them seen just once. V was cut by 2 bases and J by 0 bases, with 11 bases left in between. The CDR3 is 16 amino acids. This clonotype was counted only a few times. The antigen remains unidentified. Sample: blood. The V call is TRBV12-3 or TRBV12-4, the J call TRBJ2-1; no firm D call. The TCR was taken from a woman in her thirties or forties with Graves' ophthalmopathy. This CDR3 reads CASSLRAASSYNEQFF. DNA of the CDR3: TGTGCCAGCAGTTTAAGGGCAGCGAGCTCCTACAATGAGCAGTTCTTC.